This T cell receptor (beta chain) emerged from a study of shared clonotypes between healthy human individuals. Clones were sequenced by immunoSEQ multiplex PCR, and TCRdb holds only the in-frame ones, with some missing. The data show 2 million to 2.5 million clones, approximately 96% seen once. This CDR3 has 15 residues. V dropped 2 bases and J dropped 1 base, with 11 bases sitting between them. The germline CDR1 and CDR2 sequences are SGHTA and FQGTGA. The sample comprised naive CD4+ T cells sorted from blood. The subset here: CD45RA+ positively selected. This TCR was sampled from a man younger than 30 in good health. J is TRBJ1-1 and V is TRBV7-3; no reliable D call. CDR3 coding DNA: TGTGCCAGCAGCTTAGGTGGCACGGCGAACACTGAAGCTTTCTTT. Its protein is CASSLGGTANTEAFF.